This TCR beta chain originates from a study of CD8 T cells in ankylosing spondylitis. Trimming pared 5 bases from V and 5 bases from J, leaving 21 bases between. The V gene's germline CDR1 is MNHNS and CDR2 SASEGT. The CDR3 runs 16 residues. General study points: Clones linked with disease were CD8+ and fairly uncommon in the peripheral blood. Within ankylosing spondylitis blood, a TCR beta motif made up of seven or eight highly homologous variants appeared to be characteristic. The authors reported significant enrichment of disease-linked clones in matched ankylosing spondylitis synovial fluid.

This clonotype was recorded at least ten times. The antigen is unknown. For TCR beta, libraries came from quantitative 5'-RACE with molecular barcodes. TCRdb called the 5' RACE reads again in MiXCR, with one record for every CDR3 protein. The table lists 100,000 to 150,000 distinct CDR3 sequences, roughly an eighth of them singletons, with 2.5% to 3% in the top ten. The chain links TRBV6-1 to TRBJ1-2, with D possibly TRBD1 on 5 matching bases. This receptor was taken from a female donor with ankylosing spondylitis or in good health (not recorded which). Material for sequencing was blood, either unsorted or a sorted T cell fraction (not recorded which). The CDR3 sequence: CASSKFDTRGNYGYTF. For the CDR3, the DNA is TGTGCCAGCAGTAAATTCGACACTCGGGGGAATTATGGCTACACCTTC.